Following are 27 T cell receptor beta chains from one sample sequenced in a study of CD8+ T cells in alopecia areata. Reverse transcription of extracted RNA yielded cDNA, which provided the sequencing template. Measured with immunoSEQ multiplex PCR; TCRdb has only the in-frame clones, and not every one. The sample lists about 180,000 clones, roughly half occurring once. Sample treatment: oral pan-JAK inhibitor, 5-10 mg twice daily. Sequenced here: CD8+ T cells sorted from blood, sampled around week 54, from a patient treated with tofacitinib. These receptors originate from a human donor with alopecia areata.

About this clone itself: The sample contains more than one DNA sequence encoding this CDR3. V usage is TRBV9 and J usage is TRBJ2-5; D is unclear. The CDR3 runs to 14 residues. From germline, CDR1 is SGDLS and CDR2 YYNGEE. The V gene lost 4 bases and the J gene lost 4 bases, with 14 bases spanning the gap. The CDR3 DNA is TGTGCCAGCAGCCCCCGTGGGCTCGGAGAGACCCAGTACTTC. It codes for CASSPRGLGETQYF. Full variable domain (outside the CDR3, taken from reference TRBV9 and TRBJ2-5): DSGVTQTPKHLITATGQRVTLRCSPRSGDLSVYWYQQSLDQGLQFLIQYYNGEERAKGNILERFSAQQFPDLHSELNLSSLELGDSALYFCASSPRGLGETQYFGPGTRLLVL.

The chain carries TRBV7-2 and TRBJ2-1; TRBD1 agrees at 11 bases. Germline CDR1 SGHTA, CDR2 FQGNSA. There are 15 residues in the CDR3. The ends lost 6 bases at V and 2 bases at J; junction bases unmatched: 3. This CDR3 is CASSRDRGTYNEQFF. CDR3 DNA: TGTGCCAGCAGTAGGGACAGGGGGACCTACAATGAGCAGTTCTTC.

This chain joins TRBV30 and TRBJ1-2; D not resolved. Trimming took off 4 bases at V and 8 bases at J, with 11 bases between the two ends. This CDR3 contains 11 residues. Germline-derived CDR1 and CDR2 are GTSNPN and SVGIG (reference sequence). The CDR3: CAWTVGKGYTF. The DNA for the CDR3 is TGTGCCTGGACGGTGGGCAAGGGCTACACCTTC.

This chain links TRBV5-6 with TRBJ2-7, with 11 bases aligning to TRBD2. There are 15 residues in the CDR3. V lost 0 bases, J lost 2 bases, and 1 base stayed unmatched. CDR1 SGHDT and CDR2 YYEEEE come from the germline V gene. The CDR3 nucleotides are TGTGCCAGCAGCTTGGAACTAGCGGGGGCCTACGAGCAGTACTTC. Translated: CASSLELAGAYEQYF.

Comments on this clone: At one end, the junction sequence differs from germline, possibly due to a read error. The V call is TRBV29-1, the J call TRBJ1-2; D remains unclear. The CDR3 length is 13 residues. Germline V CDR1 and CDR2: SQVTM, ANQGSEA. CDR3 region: CSVEDIGNHGYTF. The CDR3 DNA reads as TGCAGCGTTGAAGATATAGGTAACCATGGCTACACCTTC.

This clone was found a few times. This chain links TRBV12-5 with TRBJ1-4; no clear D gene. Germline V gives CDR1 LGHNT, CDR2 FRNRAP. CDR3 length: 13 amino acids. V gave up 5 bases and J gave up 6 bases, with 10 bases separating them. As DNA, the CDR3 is TGTGCTAGTGGTCAGTACATTGATGAAAAACTGTTTTTT. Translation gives CASGQYIDEKLFF.

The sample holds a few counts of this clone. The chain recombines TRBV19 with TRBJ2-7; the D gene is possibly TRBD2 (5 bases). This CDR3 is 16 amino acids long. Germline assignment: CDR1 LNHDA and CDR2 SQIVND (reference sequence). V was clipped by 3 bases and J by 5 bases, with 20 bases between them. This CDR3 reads CASSIGDGERSDEQYF. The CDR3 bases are TGTGCCAGTAGTATTGGAGACGGGGAACGAAGCGACGAGCAGTACTTC.

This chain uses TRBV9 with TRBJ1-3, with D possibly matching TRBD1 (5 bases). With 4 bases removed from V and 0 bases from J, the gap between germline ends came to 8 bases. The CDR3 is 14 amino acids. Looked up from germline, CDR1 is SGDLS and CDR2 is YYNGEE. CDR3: CASSPTASGNTIYF. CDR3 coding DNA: TGTGCCAGCAGCCCGACAGCCTCTGGAAACACCATATATTTT.

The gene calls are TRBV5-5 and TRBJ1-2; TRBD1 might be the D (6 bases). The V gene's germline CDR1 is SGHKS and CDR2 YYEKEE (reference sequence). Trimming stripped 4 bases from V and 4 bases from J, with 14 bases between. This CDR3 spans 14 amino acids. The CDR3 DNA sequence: TGTGCCAGCAGCCTTTTTGGACAGTTCTATGGCTACACCTTC. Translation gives CASSLFGQFYGYTF.

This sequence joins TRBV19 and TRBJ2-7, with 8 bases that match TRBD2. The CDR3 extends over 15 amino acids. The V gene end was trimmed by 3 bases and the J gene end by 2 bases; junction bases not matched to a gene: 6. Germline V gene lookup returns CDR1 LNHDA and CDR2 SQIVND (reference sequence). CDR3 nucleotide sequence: TGTGCCAGTAGTATGGATAGCGGGGAAACCTACGAGCAGTACTTC. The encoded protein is CASSMDSGETYEQYF. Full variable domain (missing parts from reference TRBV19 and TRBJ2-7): DGGITQSPKYLFRKEGQNVTLSCEQNLNHDAMYWYRQDPGQGLRLIYYSQIVNDFQKGDIAEGYSVSREKKESFPLTVTSAQKNPTAFYLCASSMDSGETYEQYFGPGTRLTVT.

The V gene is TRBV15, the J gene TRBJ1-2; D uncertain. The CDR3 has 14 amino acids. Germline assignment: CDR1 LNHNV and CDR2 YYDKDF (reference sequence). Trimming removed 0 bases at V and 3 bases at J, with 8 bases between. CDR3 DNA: TGTGCCACCAGCAGAGACAGGTGGGACTATGGCTACACCTTC. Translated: CATSRDRWDYGYTF.

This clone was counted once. CDR3 coding DNA: TGTGCCAGCAGTGAAGGACAGGTGCCCACCGGGGAGCTGTTTTTT. This codes for CASSEGQVPTGELFF. The chain is built from TRBV2 and TRBJ2-2; a possible D gene is TRBD1 (6 bases). Germline lookup yields CDR1 SNHLY and CDR2 FYNNEI. The CDR3 length is 15 residues. V was pared by 1 base and J by 4 bases, with 10 bases between. The variable domain in full, with the rest retrieved from reference TRBV2 and TRBJ2-2, is EPEVTQTPSHQVTQMGQEVILRCVPISNHLYFYWYRQILGQKVEFLVSFYNNEISEKSEIFDDQFSVERPDGSNFTLKIRSTKLEDSAMYFCASSEGQVPTGELFFGEGSRLTVL.

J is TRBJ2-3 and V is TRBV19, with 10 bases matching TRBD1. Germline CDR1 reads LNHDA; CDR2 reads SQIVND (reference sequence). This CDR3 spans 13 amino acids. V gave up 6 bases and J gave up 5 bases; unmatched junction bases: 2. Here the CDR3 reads CASSGTGEDTQYF. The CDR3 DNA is TGTGCCAGTAGCGGGACAGGGGAAGATACGCAGTATTTT.

CDR3 bases: TGTGCCAGCAGCTTAACCCGGGACAGGCGAAATTCACCCCTCCACTTT. It encodes CASSLTRDRRNSPLHF. The J gene is TRBJ1-6, the V gene TRBV7-9; the match to TRBD1 covers 8 bases. The CDR3 has 16 amino acids. CDR1 SEHNR and CDR2 FQNEAQ come from the germline V gene (reference sequence). V trimming: 2 bases; J trimming: 7 bases; junction bases outside the gene matches: 7.

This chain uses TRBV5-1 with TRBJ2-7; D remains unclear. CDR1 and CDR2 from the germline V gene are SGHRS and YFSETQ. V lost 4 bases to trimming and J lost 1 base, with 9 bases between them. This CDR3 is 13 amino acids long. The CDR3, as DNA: TGCGCCAGCAGCGCCCCTCATTCCTACGAGCAGTACTTC. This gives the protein CASSAPHSYEQYF.

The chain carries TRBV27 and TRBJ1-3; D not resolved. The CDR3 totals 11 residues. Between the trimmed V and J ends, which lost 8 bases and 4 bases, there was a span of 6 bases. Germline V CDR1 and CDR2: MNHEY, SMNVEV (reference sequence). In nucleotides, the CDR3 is TGTGCCAGCGCCCACGGAAACACCATATATTTT. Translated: CASAHGNTIYF.

The CDR3 region is CASSLAVNQPQHF. The CDR3 DNA is TGTGCCAGCAGTTTAGCAGTCAATCAGCCCCAGCATTTT. This chain joins TRBV27 and TRBJ1-5, with unresolved D. This CDR3 region has 13 residues. Germline values: CDR1 MNHEY, CDR2 SMNVEV (reference sequence). The ends were cut back, 2 bases at V and 3 bases at J, with 5 bases in the middle.

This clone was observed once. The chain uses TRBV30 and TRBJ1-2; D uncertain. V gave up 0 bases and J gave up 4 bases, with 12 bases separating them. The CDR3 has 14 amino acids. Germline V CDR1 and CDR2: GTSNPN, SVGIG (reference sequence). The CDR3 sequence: CAWSVHLASYGYTF. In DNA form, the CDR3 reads TGTGCCTGGAGTGTACACCTGGCCAGCTATGGCTACACCTTC.

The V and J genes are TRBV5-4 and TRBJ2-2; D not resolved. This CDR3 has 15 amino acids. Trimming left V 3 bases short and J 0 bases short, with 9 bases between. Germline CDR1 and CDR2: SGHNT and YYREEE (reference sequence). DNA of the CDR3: TGTGCCAGCAGCTACAAGGGAACGAACACCGGGGAGCTGTTTTTT. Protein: CASSYKGTNTGELFF.

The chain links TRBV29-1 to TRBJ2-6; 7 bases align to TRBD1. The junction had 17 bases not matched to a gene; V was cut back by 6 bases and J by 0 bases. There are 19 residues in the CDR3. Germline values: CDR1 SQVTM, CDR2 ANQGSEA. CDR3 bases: TGCAGCGTGGCCGCTGACAGGGCCCCCGCCAACTCTGGGGCCAACGTCCTGACTTTC. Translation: CSVAADRAPANSGANVLTF.

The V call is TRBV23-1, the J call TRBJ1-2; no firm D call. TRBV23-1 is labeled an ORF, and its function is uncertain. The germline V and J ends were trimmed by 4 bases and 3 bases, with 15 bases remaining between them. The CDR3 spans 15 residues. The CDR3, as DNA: TGCGCCAGCAGTCGCCCCCCGGAGGGTTACTATGGCTACACCTTC. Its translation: CASSRPPEGYYGYTF.

CDR3 sequence reads: CASSEAGEQPQHF. CDR3 nucleotides: TGTGCCAGCAGTGAGGCGGGGGAGCAGCCCCAGCATTTT. This chain connects TRBV6-1 to TRBJ1-5; TRBD1 might be the D (5 bases). V lost 3 bases and J 7 bases, leaving 10 bases between the germline ends. CDR1 is MNHNS, CDR2 SASEGT, per germline. The CDR3 sequence is 13 residues long.

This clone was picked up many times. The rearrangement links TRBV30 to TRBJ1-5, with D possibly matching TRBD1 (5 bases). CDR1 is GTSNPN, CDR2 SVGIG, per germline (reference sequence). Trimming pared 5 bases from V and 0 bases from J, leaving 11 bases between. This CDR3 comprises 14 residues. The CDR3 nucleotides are TGTGCCTGGGGGGACGAAAATAGCAATCAGCCCCAGCATTTT. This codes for CAWGDENSNQPQHF.

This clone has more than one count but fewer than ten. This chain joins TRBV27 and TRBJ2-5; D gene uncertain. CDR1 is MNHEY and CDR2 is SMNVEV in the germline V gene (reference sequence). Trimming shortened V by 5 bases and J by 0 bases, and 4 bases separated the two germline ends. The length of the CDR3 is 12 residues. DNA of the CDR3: TGTGCCAGCAGTCCCAACCAAGAGACCCAGTACTTC. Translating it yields CASSPNQETQYF.

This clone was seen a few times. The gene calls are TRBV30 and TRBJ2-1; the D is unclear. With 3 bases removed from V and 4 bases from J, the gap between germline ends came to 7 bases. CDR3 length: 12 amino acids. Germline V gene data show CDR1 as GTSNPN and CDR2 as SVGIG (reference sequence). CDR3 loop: CAWSIGYNEQFF. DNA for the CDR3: TGTGCCTGGAGCATAGGGTACAATGAGCAGTTCTTC. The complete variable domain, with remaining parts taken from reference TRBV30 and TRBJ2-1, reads SQTIHQWPATLVQPVGSPLSLECTVEGTSNPNLYWYRQAAGRGLQLLFYSVGIGQISSEVPQNLSASRPQDRQFILSSKKLLLSDSGFYLCAWSIGYNEQFFGPGTRLTVL.

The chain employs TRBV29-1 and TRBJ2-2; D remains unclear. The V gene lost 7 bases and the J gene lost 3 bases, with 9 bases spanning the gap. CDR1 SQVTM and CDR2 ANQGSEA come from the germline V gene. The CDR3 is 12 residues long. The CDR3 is CSAGRDTGELFF. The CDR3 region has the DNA TGCAGCGCCGGACGGGACACCGGGGAGCTGTTTTTT.

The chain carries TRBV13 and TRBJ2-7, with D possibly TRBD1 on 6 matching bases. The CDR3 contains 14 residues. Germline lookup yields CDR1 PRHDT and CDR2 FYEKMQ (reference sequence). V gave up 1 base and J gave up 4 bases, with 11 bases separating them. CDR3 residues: CASSLDGRGYEQYF. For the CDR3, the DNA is TGTGCCAGCAGCTTAGATGGCAGGGGATACGAGCAGTACTTC.